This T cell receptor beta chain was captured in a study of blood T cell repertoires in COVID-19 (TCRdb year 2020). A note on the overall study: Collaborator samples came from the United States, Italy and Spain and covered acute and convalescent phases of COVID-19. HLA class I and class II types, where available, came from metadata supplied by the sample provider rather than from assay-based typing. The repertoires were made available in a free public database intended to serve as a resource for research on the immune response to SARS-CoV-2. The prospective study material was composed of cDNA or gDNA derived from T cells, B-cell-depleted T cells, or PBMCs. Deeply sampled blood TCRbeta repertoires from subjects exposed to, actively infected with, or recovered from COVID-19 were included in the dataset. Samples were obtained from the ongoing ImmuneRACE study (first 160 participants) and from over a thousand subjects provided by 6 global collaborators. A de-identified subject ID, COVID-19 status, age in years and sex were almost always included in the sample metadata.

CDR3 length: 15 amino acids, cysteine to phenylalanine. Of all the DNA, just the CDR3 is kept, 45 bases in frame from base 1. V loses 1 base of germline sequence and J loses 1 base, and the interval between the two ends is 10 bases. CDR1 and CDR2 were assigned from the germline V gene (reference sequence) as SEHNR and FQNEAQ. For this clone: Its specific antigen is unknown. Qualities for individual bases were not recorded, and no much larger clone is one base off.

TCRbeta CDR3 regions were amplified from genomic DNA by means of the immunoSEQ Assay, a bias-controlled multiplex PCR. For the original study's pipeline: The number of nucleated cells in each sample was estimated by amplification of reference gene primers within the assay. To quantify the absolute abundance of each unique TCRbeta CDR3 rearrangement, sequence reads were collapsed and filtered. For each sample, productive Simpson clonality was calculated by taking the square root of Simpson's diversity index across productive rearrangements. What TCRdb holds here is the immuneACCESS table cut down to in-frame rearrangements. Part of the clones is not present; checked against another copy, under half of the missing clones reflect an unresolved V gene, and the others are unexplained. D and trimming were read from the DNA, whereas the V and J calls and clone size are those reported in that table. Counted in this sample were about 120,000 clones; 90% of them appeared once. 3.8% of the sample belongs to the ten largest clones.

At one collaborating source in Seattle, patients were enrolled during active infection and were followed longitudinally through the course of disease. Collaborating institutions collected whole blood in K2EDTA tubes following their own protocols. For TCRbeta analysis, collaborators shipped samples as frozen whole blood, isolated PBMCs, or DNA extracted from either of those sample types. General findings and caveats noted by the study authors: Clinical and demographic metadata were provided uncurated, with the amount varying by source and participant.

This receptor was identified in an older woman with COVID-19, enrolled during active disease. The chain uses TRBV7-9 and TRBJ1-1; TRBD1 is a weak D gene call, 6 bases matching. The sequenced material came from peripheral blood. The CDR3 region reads CASSLEVGANTEAFF. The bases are TGTGCCAGCAGCTTAGAGGTGGGGGCGAACACTGAAGCTTTCTTT.